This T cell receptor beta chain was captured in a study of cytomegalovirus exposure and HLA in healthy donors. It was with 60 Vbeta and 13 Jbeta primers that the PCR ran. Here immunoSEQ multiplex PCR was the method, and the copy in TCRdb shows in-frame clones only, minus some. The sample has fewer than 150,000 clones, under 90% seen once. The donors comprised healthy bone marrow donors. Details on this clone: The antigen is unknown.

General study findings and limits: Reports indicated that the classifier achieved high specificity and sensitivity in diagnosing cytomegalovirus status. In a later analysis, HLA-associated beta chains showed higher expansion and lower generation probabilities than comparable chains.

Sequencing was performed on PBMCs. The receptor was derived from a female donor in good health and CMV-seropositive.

The CDR3: CATSNRGARKETQYF. The CDR3 DNA reads TGTGCCACCAGCAACCGAGGAGCTAGGAAGGAGACCCAGTACTTC. V usage is TRBV15 and J usage is TRBJ2-5, with no clear D. V lost 4 bases and J 5 bases, leaving 17 bases between the germline ends. Germline V lookup: CDR1 LNHNV, CDR2 YYDKDF (reference sequence). The CDR3 contains 15 residues.